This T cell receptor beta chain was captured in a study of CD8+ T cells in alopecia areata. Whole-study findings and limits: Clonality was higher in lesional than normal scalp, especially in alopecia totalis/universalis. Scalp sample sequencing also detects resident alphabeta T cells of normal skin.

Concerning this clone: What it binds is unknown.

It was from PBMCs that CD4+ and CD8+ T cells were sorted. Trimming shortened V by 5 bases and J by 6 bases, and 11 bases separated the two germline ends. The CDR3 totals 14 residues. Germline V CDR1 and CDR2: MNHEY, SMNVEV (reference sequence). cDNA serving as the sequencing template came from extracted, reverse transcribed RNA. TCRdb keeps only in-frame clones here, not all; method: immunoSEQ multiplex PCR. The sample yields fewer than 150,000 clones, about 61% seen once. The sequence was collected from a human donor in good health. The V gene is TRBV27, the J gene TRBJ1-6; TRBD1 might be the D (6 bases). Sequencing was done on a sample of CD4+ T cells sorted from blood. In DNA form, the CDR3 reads TGTGCCAGCAGTGCAGGGGCCGCTAATTCACCCCTCCACTTT. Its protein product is CASSAGAANSPLHF.